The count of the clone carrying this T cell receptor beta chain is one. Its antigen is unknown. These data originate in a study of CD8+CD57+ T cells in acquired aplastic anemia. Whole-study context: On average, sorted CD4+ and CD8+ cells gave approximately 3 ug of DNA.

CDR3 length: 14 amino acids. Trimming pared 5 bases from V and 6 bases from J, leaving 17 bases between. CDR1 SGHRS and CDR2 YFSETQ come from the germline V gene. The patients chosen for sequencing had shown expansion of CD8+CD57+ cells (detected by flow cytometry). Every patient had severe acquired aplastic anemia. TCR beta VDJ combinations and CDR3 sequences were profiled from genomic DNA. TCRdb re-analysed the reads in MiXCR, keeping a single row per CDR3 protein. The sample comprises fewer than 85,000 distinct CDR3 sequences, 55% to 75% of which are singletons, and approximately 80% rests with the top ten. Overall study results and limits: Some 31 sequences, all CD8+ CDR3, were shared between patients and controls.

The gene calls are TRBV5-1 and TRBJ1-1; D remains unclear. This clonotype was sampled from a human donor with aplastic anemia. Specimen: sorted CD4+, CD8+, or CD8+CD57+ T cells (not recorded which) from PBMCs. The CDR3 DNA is TGCGCCAGCAGTCCCCGCACACCTGACGCTGAAGCTTTCTTT. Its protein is CASSPRTPDAEAFF. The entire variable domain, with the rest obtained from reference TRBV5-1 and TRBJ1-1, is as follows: KAGVTQTPRYLIKTRGQQVTLSCSPISGHRSVSWYQQTPGQGLQFLFEYFSETQRNKGNFPGRFSGRQFSNSRSEMNVSTLELGDSALYLCASSPRTPDAEAFFGQGTRLTVV.